The 4 T cell receptor beta chains below were found in one sample sequenced in a study of vaccination and CD4 T cells after COVID-19. An Oncomine TCR Beta short-read assay was used to sequence the DNA from cultured CD4+ T cells. TCRdb used MiXCR to reprocess the PCR reads, holding one entry per CDR3 protein. The top ten hold 4% to 4.5% of the sample, which has about 20,000 distinct CDR3 sequences, more than 40% seen once. For these TCRs, the target antigens are not known. Treatment specified: approximately nine-day PBMC culture with coronavirus spike peptide pools or control peptides (ViraFEST assay). The sample in question was CD4+ T cells from blood, cultured in vitro, obtained before SARS-CoV-2 vaccination. These receptors originate from a human donor who had recovered from COVID-19.

The chain has TRBV6-2 or TRBV6-3 and TRBJ1-3; D not certain. V lost 6 bases to trimming and J lost 0 bases, with 9 bases between them. This CDR3 has 14 residues. Germline V gene data show CDR1 as MNHEY and CDR2 as SVGEGT. CDR3 bases: TGTGCCAGCAGAGGACCCAACTCTGGAAACACCATATATTTT. Amino acids: CASRGPNSGNTIYF.

This chain links TRBV2 with TRBJ2-7; D remains ambiguous. This CDR3 spans 14 amino acids. CDR1 is SNHLY and CDR2 is FYNNEI in the germline V gene. The germline V and J ends were trimmed by 0 bases and 3 bases, with 9 bases remaining between them. The CDR3 region is CASSEAAPVYEQYF. CDR3 sequence (DNA): TGTGCCAGCAGTGAAGCCGCCCCAGTCTACGAGCAGTACTTC.

Points on this clonotype: Compared with germline, one end of the junction differs, possibly owing to a read error. The V and J genes are TRBV19 and TRBJ1-2; the D gene is possibly TRBD1 (5 bases). Germline V gene sequence: CDR1 LNHDA, CDR2 SQIVND (reference sequence). This CDR3 contains 15 residues. For the CDR3, the DNA is TGTACCAGTAGCCCGGCGCGGGGACTAAACTATGGCTACACCTTC. It is translated as CTSSPARGLNYGYTF. The full variable domain, its missing parts supplied by reference TRBV19 and TRBJ1-2, is DGGITQSPKYLFRKEGQNVTLSCEQNLNHDAMYWYRQDPGQGLRLIYYSQIVNDFQKGDIAEGYSVSREKKESFPLTVTSAQKNPTAFYLCTSSPARGLNYGYTFGSGTRLTVV.

The rearrangement uses TRBV7-2 and TRBJ1-5; the D gene is possibly TRBD1 (6 bases). V lost 4 bases and J lost 3, with 13 bases in between. This CDR3 contains 15 residues. Germline V gene sequence: CDR1 SGHTA, CDR2 FQGNSA. This CDR3 reads CASSSLTGFNQPQHF. The CDR3 region has the DNA TGTGCCAGCAGCTCGTTAACAGGGTTCAATCAGCCCCAGCATTTT.